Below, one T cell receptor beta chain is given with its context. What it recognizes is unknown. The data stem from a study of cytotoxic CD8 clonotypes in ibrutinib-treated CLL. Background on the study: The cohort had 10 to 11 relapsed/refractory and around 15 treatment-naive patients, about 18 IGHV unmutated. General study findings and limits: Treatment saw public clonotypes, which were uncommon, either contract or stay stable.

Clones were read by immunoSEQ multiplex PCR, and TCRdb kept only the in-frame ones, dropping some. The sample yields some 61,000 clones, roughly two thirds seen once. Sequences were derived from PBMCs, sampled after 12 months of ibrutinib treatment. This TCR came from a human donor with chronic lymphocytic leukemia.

Here the CDR3 DNA reads TGTGCCAGCAGCAAACGGGCGGGGGTAACAGATACGCAGTATTTT. Translation gives CASSKRAGVTDTQYF. The rearrangement links TRBV7-2 to TRBJ2-3; 7 positions agree with TRBD2. The V segment lost 5 bases and the J segment 3 bases; nucleotides outside the gene matches: 8. Per the germline V gene, CDR1 is SGHTA and CDR2 is FQGNSA. The CDR3 totals 15 residues.